The rows below give T cell receptor beta chains drawn from one sample of a study of brain T cells in children with intractable seizures. The method was immunoSEQ multiplex PCR; TCRdb's version includes in-frame clones alone and lacks a portion of them. Of a few hundred thousand clones in the sample, 85% to 95% were seen once. Material: peripheral blood, obtained 5 to 6 months after surgery. The receptors here all came from a boy younger than two with tuberous sclerosis and intractable seizures. Each CDR3 is given with its conserved first and last residue. The order of the fields is CDR3 length, J gene, V gene, CDR3 protein.

>15|TRBJ1-1|TRBV6-5
CASSSRVDVRTEAFF
>14|TRBJ2-5|TRBV28
CASSLWGTGETQYF
>13|TRBJ1-1|TRBV14
CASSQGGRLEAFF
>13|TRBJ2-5|TRBV11-2
CASSPPSGETQYF
>15|TRBJ2-3|TRBV28
CASLKRTTSTDTQYF
>14|TRBJ2-3|TRBV10-2
CASRGGPAADTQYF
>11|TRBJ2-7|TRBV2
CASRALYEQYF
>13|TRBJ1-1|TRBV10-3
CAIRYRENTEAFF
>15|TRBJ2-5|TRBV7-9
CASSFGPPPQETQYF
>16|TRBJ2-1|TRBV7-3
CASSAILAGRYNEQFF
>16|TRBJ2-3|TRBV5-4
CASSLRLAGGLDTQYF
>17|TRBJ1-1|TRBV5-1
CASSLAGQGAPNTEAFF
>15|TRBJ2-1|TRBV7-9
CASSTTRDRANEQFF
>15|TRBJ1-5|TRBV19
CASSIGSRSNQPQHF
>16|TRBJ1-3|TRBV27
CASSPQAPSSGNTIYF
>15|TRBJ1-2|TRBV7-2
CASSREDRGFYGYTF
>15|TRBJ1-2|TRBV6-2/TRBV6-3
CASSYWGFSDYGYTF
>12|TRBJ1-5|TRBV20-1
CSASLSNQPQHF
>16|TRBJ2-7|TRBV2
CASSGIRQGVSYEQYF
>14|TRBJ2-1|TRBV19
CASSTRGQYNEQFF
>16|TRBJ2-5|TRBV6-5
CASSSQLAGTQETQYF
>15|TRBJ1-5|TRBV30
CAWRGDLGGNQPQHF
>14|TRBJ1-2|TRBV9
CASSSHRSGDGYTF
>13|TRBJ2-2|TRBV6-5
CASSYTNTGELFF
>15|TRBJ2-5|TRBV6-5
CASSNMGQPGGAQYF
>10|TRBJ1-1|TRBV7-3
CASKDTEAFF
>13|TRBJ2-7|TRBV2
CASRGTGQGTQYF
>16|TRBJ2-2|TRBV10-3
CAISFAGDPDTGELFF
>14|TRBJ2-1|TRBV7-2
CASSPEGLSNEQFF
>14|TRBJ1-1|TRBV27
CASRTGGQDTEAFF
>15|TRBJ2-7|TRBV6-5
CASSSFRDSSYEQYF
>15|TRBJ2-3|TRBV29-1
CSVALADSSTDTQYF
>13|TRBJ2-2|TRBV4-1
CASSQGSPGELFF
>14|TRBJ2-7|TRBV7-9
CASRSSGSSSEQYF
>13|TRBJ2-7|TRBV12-3/TRBV12-4
CASSPTGTYEQYF
>13|TRBJ1-5|TRBV18
CASSPNEDQPQHF
>15|TRBJ1-1|TRBV2
CASSEGTGGNTEAFF
>17|TRBJ2-5|TRBV5-6
CASSYKVLAISQETQYF
>15|TRBJ1-5|TRBV6-5
CASTPDGHSNQPQHF
>15|TRBJ2-7|TRBV6-1
CASSEIPGISYEQYF